This T cell receptor beta chain was retrieved from a study of molecular identifiers for immune sequencing clone quantification. Bulk TCR library preparation followed previously described methods with listed TCR primers. TCRdb used MiXCR to reprocess the PCR reads, holding one entry per CDR3 protein. Among about half a million distinct CDR3 sequences, 20% to 25% were seen once, and the ten largest hold under 0.85%. The CDR3 consists of 16 residues. Per the germline V gene, CDR1 is DFQATT and CDR2 is SNEGSKA (reference sequence). V was cut by 1 base and J by 2 bases, with 14 bases left in between. General observations from the study: Beyond 20 RNA copies, clones held over 98% of effector molecules, compared with under 1% in naive cells.

A CD8+CD4-CCR7+CD45RA+ phenotype served as the sorting definition for naive CD8 T cells. The table lists this clonotype with a few counts. The antigen is undetermined. What was sequenced was naive CD8+ T cells from blood, with Jurkat cell RNA spiked in. Subset: FACS-sorted CD8+CD4-CCR7+CD45RA+ naive T cells. This TCR was sampled from a human donor in good health. Some libraries in this study had Jurkat cell RNA spiked in. The J gene is TRBJ2-2, the V gene TRBV20-1; D call uncertain. For the CDR3, the DNA is TGCAGTGCTAGAGTGTGGTCAGACTTCAACACCGGGGAGCTGTTTTTT. Protein sequence: CSARVWSDFNTGELFF.